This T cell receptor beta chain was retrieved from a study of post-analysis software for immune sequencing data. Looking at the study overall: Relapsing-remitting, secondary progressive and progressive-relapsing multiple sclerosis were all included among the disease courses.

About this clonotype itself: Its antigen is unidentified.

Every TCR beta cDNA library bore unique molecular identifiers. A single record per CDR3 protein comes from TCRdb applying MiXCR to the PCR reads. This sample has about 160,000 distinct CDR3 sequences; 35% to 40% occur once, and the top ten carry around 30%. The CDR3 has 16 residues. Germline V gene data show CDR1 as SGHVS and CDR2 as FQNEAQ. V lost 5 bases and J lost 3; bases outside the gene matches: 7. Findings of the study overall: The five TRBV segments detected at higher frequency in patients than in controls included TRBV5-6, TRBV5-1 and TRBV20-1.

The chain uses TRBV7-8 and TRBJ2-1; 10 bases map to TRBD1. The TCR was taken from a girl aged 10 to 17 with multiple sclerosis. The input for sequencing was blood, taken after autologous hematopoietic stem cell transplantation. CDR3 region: CASSRRQGAFYNEQFF. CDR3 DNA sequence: TGTGCCAGCAGCAGACGACAGGGGGCTTTCTACAATGAGCAGTTCTTC.